What follows describes a single T cell receptor beta chain. Original methodology: The assay estimated nucleated cells by amplifying reference gene primers. The table came from immunoSEQ multiplex PCR; TCRdb's copy has only in-frame clones and leaves some out. V, J and clone size reflect that table, while D and trimming were determined from the DNA. The table lists fewer than 150,000 clones, over 75% of them singletons. The data belong to a study of blood T cell repertoires in COVID-19. Study-wide context: Acute and convalescent COVID-19 specimens originated in the United States, Italy and Spain. The cDNA or gDNA used as material had been derived from T cells, B-cell-depleted T cells, or PBMCs.

CDR1 and CDR2 from the germline V gene are ENHRY and SYGVKD. Trimming at V came to 2 bases and at J to 1 base, leaving 2 bases not matched to a gene. The CDR3 has 15 residues. The chain has TRBV10-3 and TRBJ2-1, with 7 bases lining up with TRBD1. The sample was peripheral blood. This receptor was taken from a middle-aged man with acute or convalescent COVID-19. The CDR3 DNA sequence: TGTGCCATCAGTGAGCAGGGGGTGTCCTACAATGAGCAGTTCTTC. Protein product: CAISEQGVSYNEQFF.